This TCR beta chain originates from a study of monozygotic twins with cystic fibrosis. The V and J ends lost 0 bases and 0 bases, in that order; junction bases with no gene match: 13. Germline V gene lookup returns CDR1 MGHRA and CDR2 YSYEKL. The CDR3 loop spans 20 amino acids. General study points: J usage was most co-twin-similar in 8 of 16 pairs, V in 13. Nucleotide-identical clonotype sharing was significantly higher within monozygotic CF twin pairs than between unrelated CF individuals.

Using immunoSEQ multiplex PCR, the repertoire was profiled, and TCRdb retains in-frame clones only, with some absent. Counted here are around 26,000 clones, 95% to 98% occurring once; the ten biggest clones make up 2.5% to 3%. For this clone: Its specificity is unknown.

Sequenced material: blood. The chain couples TRBV4-1 to TRBJ2-1; TRBD2 matches at 8 bases. This TCR was sampled from a girl aged 2 to 10 with cystic fibrosis. CDR3 sequence reads: CASSQDSATLAASSYNEQFF. The CDR3 nucleotides are TGCGCCAGCAGCCAAGATTCCGCAACACTAGCGGCAAGCTCCTACAATGAGCAGTTCTTC.